Listed here is a single TCR beta chain. The target antigen is unknown. The sample originates from a study of OX40 agonist ivuxolimab in advanced cancers. The study's findings and limits: With doses of 0.1 to 3.0 mg/kg, CD4+ and CD8+ blood T cells had undergone clonal expansion by week 6. Researchers did not establish what antigens the expanded peripheral T cells target. With doses of 0.1-3.0 mg/kg, partial responders showed among the lowest clonal expansion.

The CDR3 spans 13 residues. V lost 5 bases and J 3 bases, leaving 11 bases between the germline ends. Germline V gene sequence: CDR1 KGHSH, CDR2 LQKENI. Using immunoSEQ multiplex PCR, the repertoire was profiled, and TCRdb retains in-frame clones only, with some absent. The sample lists about 69,000 clones, about 85% occurring once. Specimen: CD4+ or CD8+ T cells sorted from blood, collected in a trial of the OX40 agonist ivuxolimab. This chain links TRBV18 with TRBJ2-7; D may be TRBD1 or TRBD2 (5 bases each). The receptor was isolated from an adult with an advanced solid tumor such as melanoma, head and neck, liver or kidney cancer. The CDR3 region is CASSSGANYEQYF. CDR3 sequence (DNA): TGTGCCAGCTCATCCGGGGCCAACTACGAGCAGTACTTC.